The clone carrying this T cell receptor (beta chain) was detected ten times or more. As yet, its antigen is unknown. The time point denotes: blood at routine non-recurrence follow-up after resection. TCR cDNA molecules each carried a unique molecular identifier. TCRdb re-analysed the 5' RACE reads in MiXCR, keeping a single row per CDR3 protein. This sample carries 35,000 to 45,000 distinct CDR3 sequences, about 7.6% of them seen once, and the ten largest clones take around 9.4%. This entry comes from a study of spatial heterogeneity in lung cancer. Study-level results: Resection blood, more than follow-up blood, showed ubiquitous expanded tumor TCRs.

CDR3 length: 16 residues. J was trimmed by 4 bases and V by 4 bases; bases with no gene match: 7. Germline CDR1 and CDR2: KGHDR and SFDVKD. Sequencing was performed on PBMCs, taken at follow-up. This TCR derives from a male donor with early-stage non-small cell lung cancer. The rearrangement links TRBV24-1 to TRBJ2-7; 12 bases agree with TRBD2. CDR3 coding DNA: TGTGCCACCAGTGAACTAACTAGCGGGGGGCTTTACGAGCAGTACTTC. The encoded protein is CATSELTSGGLYEQYF.